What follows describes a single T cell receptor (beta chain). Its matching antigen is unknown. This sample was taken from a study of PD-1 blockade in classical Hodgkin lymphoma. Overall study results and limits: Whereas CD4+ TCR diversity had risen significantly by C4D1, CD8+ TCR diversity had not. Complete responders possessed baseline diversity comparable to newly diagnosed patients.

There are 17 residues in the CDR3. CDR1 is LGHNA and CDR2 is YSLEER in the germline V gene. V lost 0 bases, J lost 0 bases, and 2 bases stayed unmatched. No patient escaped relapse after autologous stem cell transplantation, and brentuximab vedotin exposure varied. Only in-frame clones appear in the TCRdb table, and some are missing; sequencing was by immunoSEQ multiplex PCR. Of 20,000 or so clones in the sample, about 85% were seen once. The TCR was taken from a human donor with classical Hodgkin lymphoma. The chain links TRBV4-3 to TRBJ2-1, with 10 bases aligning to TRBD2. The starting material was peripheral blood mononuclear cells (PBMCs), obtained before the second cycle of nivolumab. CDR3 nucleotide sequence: TGCGCCAGCAGCCAAGACAGCGGGGGGGCCTCCTACAATGAGCAGTTCTTC. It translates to CASSQDSGGASYNEQFF.